The source of this T cell receptor beta chain is a study of blood T cells in healthy people across ages. V was cut by 5 bases and J by 7 bases, with 18 bases left in between. This CDR3 is 15 amino acids long. Germline V gene sequence: CDR1 PRHDT, CDR2 FYEKMQ (reference sequence). Findings and limits, study-wide: Unknown donor CMV status possibly confounded expanded clonotype changes.

As to this clonotype: As yet, its antigen is unknown.

The authors ran a second PCR of about 6 to 11 cycles using a sample-barcoded 5' primer and a J-beta primer mix. TCRdb ran MiXCR on the 5' RACE reads and lists one entry per CDR3 protein. The sample lists about 1.5 million distinct CDR3 sequences, approximately 38% seen once, with roughly 7.9% in the top ten. J is TRBJ2-1 and V is TRBV13; the D is unclear. Sequencing input: blood. The source is a woman between 18 and 29 years old in good health. The CDR3 DNA reads TGTGCCAGCAGCAGCTTAGATCAGGATAGGAATGAGCAGTTCTTC. It encodes CASSSLDQDRNEQFF. Variable domain in full (rest from reference TRBV13 and TRBJ2-1): AAGVIQSPRHLIKEKRETATLKCYPIPRHDTVYWYQQGPGQDPQFLISFYEKMQSDKGSIPDRFSAQQFSDYHSELNMSSLELGDSALYFCASSSLDQDRNEQFFGPGTRLTVL.